The clone carrying this T cell receptor beta chain was seen many times. The antigen remains unidentified. V shed 2 bases and J shed 7 bases, with 15 bases lying between them. This CDR3 has 14 residues. The germline V gene encodes CDR1 SEHNR and CDR2 FQNEAQ (reference sequence). In this cohort, patients with other autoimmune diseases, uncontrolled infections, pregnancy or lactation were excluded. What supplied the PBMCs was approximately 10 ml of fresh peripheral blood. Beta-chain TCR CDR3 regions were amplified from RNA transcripts. Amplification began with first-round RT-PCR using HTBI primers, then second-round multiplex PCR was performed. Each CDR3 protein is one row after TCRdb ran MiXCR on the multiplex PCR reads. This sample has roughly 610,000 distinct CDR3 sequences, with 22% found just once. The source of the sample is a study of Graves' ophthalmopathy and Graves' hyperthyroidism. The study's findings and limits: The model reached around 66% sensitivity and around 72% specificity for predicting ophthalmopathy progression. Classification of ophthalmopathy versus stable hyperthyroidism by a 13-signature model yielded just under 90% sensitivity and approximately 80% specificity.

The sequenced sample was peripheral blood. The chain combines TRBV7-9 with TRBJ2-7; D perhaps matches TRBD2 (6 bases). The sequence came from a woman between 18 and 29 years old with stable Graves' hyperthyroidism. Some clones in this sample may be carry-over from other donors' samples. The CDR3 protein is CASSLSIGGEEQYF. CDR3 nucleotides: TGTGCCAGCAGCTTAAGTATCGGGGGTGAGGAGCAGTACTTC.